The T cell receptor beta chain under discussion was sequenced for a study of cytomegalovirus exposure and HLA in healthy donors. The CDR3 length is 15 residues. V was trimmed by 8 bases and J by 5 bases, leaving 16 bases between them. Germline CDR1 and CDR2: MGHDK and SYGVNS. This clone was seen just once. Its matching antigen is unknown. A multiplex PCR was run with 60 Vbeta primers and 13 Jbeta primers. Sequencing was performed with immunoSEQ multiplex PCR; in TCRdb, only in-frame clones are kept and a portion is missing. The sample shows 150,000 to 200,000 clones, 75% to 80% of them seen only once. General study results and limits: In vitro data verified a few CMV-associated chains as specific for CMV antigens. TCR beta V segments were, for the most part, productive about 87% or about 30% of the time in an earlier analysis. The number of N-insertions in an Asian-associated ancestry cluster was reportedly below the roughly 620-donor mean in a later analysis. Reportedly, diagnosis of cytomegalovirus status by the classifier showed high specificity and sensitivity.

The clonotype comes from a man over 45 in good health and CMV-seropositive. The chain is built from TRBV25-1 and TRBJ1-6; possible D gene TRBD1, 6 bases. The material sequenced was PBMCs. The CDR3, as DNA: TGTGCCAGCGCTCTGGACAGCGCGAATAATTCACCCCTCCACTTT. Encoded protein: CASALDSANNSPLHF.